Listed below are T cell receptor beta chains from one sample, sequenced in a study of blood T cell repertoires in COVID-19. Method: immunoSEQ multiplex PCR; TCRdb's copy keeps in-frame clones and lacks some. The data contain more than 250,000 clones, around 90% of them singletons. Material for sequencing was peripheral blood. These receptors were collected from a human donor in a cohort sampled during active COVID-19. Both conserved end residues are part of each CDR3. The D gene is left open where the match is weak. The size field is filled for only some rows; it gives once, few, many or a size class.

d_call,j_call,cdr3_length,clone_size,v_call,cdr3_aa,cdr3_nt
-,TRBJ1-1,13,-,TRBV18,CASSTGSSTEAFF,TGTGCCAGCTCAACAGGGTCGAGCACTGAAGCTTTCTTT
TRBD1,TRBJ1-5,14,-,TRBV30,CAWSGTGINQPQHF,TGTGCCTGGAGTGGGACAGGGATCAATCAGCCCCAGCATTTT
-,TRBJ2-7,14,-,TRBV7-8,CASSTHGIPYEQYF,TGTGCCAGCAGCACCCACGGGATTCCCTACGAGCAGTACTTC
TRBD1,TRBJ1-1,15,-,TRBV6-6,CASSYSNRGVKSAFF,TGTGCCAGCAGTTACTCGAACAGGGGCGTGAAGTCGGCTTTCTTT
TRBD1,TRBJ1-2,16,once,TRBV5-8,CASSLSSGRGLDGYTF,TGTGCCAGCAGCCTATCCTCGGGCAGGGGGTTAGATGGCTACACCTTC
TRBD2,TRBJ2-7,16,-,TRBV11-2,CASSRTPGLAGGEQYF,TGTGCCAGCAGCCGAACCCCGGGACTAGCGGGAGGCGAGCAGTACTTC
-,TRBJ1-3,15,-,TRBV7-8,CASSLEGATGNTIYF,TGTGCCAGCAGCTTAGAAGGGGCAACTGGAAACACCATATATTTT
-,TRBJ2-7,14,-,TRBV3-1/TRBV3-2,CASSQDLPGYEQYF,TGTGCCAGCAGCCAAGATTTACCAGGATACGAGCAGTACTTC
-,TRBJ2-7,14,-,TRBV28,CASSLPSDSYEQYF,TGTGCCAGCAGTTTACCCTCTGACAGCTACGAGCAGTACTTC
TRBD1,TRBJ1-2,14,few,TRBV9,CASSVNGQAYGYTF,TGTGCCAGCAGCGTAAACGGACAGGCCTATGGCTACACCTTC
-,TRBJ2-7,15,-,TRBV10-2,CASSERPDRSYEQYF,TGCGCCAGCAGTGAGCGTCCCGACAGGAGCTACGAGCAGTACTTC
TRBD1,TRBJ1-4,14,once,TRBV5-1,CASSLGQGGEKLFF,TGCGCCAGCAGCTTGGGACAGGGAGGTGAAAAACTGTTTTTT
TRBD2,TRBJ2-3,15,once,TRBV9,CASSSGLDRTDTQYF,TGTGCCAGCAGCTCGGGACTAGATCGCACAGATACGCAGTATTTT
TRBD2,TRBJ2-7,15,-,TRBV12-5,CASGLVREVSYEQYF,TGTGCTAGTGGTTTGGTACGGGAGGTCTCCTACGAGCAGTACTTC
-,TRBJ1-3,17,-,TRBV27,CASSLFREGAAGNTIYF,TGTGCCAGCAGTTTATTTCGCGAAGGGGCCGCTGGAAACACCATATATTTT
TRBD2,TRBJ2-6,19,-,TRBV5-4,CASSLASGMTHSGANVLTF,TGTGCCAGCAGCTTGGCTAGCGGGATGACCCACTCTGGGGCCAACGTCCTGACTTTC
TRBD2,TRBJ2-7,16,-,TRBV15,CATSRDMGTSAYEQYF,TGTGCCACCAGCAGAGATATGGGGACTAGCGCGTACGAGCAGTACTTC
TRBD1,TRBJ1-1,13,-,TRBV12-3/TRBV12-4,CASSWDRDTEAFF,TGTGCCAGCAGTTGGGACAGGGACACTGAAGCTTTCTTT
-,TRBJ2-6,17,-,TRBV4-1,CASSHDSLISGANVLTF,TGCGCCAGCAGCCATGACAGCTTGATCTCTGGGGCCAACGTCCTGACTTTC
-,TRBJ1-2,14,once,TRBV6-2/TRBV6-3,CASRPHRERSGYTF,TGTGCCAGCAGACCTCACAGGGAGCGTTCTGGCTACACCTTC
TRBD1,TRBJ1-2,15,-,TRBV6-5,CASSYSRTGMDGYTF,TGTGCCAGCAGTTACTCCCGGACAGGGATGGATGGCTACACCTTC
TRBD1,TRBJ2-7,16,-,TRBV14,CASSPQGEIRTYEQYF,TGTGCCAGCAGCCCCCAGGGGGAGATCCGAACCTACGAGCAGTACTTC
-,TRBJ2-7,14,once,TRBV5-4,CASSRERASYEQYF,TGTGCCAGCAGTAGAGAGCGGGCCTCCTACGAGCAGTACTTC
TRBD1,TRBJ2-5,14,once,TRBV2,CASNQRGRRETQYF,TGTGCCAGCAATCAAAGGGGGCGTCGAGAGACCCAGTACTTC
-,TRBJ1-2,14,-,TRBV6-1,CASSERDSNYGYTF,TGTGCCAGCAGTGAACGCGACAGTAACTATGGCTACACCTTC
TRBD1,TRBJ2-7,18,-,TRBV7-9,CASSPTIQTGKGTYEQYF,TGTGCCAGCAGCCCAACCATTCAGACAGGGAAAGGTACCTACGAGCAGTACTTC
TRBD1,TRBJ1-1,15,-,TRBV7-9,CASSLGDRGNTEAFF,TGTGCCAGCAGCTTAGGGGACAGGGGGAACACTGAAGCTTTCTTT
TRBD2,TRBJ2-3,16,-,TRBV18,CASSTWTSGSTDTQYF,TGTGCCAGCTCAACTTGGACTAGCGGGAGCACAGATACGCAGTATTTT
-,TRBJ1-1,17,few,TRBV5-1,CASSPAVWAQMNTEAFF,TGCGCCAGCAGCCCGGCCGTTTGGGCACAAATGAACACTGAAGCTTTCTTT
-,TRBJ1-5,14,-,TRBV30,CAWSSGYSNQPQHF,TGTGCCTGGAGTTCAGGCTATAGCAATCAGCCCCAGCATTTT
-,TRBJ1-3,15,-,TRBV5-6,CASSLEGEDGNTIYF,TGTGCCAGCAGCTTAGAAGGGGAGGATGGAAACACCATATATTTT
TRBD1,TRBJ1-2,15,-,TRBV19,CASSKRGTANYGYTF,TGTGCCAGTAGTAAGAGGGGGACAGCTAACTATGGCTACACCTTC
-,TRBJ2-7,14,few,TRBV7-6,CASSLVGGSYEQYF,TGTGCCAGCAGCTTAGTCGGGGGATCCTACGAGCAGTACTTC
-,TRBJ1-2,12,-,TRBV6-5,CASSYRGLPYTF,TGTGCCAGCAGTTACAGGGGCTTGCCCTACACCTTC
-,TRBJ1-2,14,few,TRBV5-1,CASSSTGSIYGYTF,TGCGCCAGCAGCTCTACAGGGAGCATCTATGGCTACACCTTC
TRBD1,TRBJ2-6,16,-,TRBV3-1/TRBV3-2,CASSGTGQSGANVLTF,TGTGCCAGCAGCGGGACAGGGCAATCGGGGGCCAACGTCCTGACTTTC
TRBD2,TRBJ2-3,15,-,TRBV30,CAWSVVAGGTDTQYF,TGTGCCTGGAGTGTGGTAGCGGGGGGGACAGATACGCAGTATTTT
-,TRBJ2-7,12,-,TRBV6-6,CASSSFRDEQYF,TGTGCCAGCAGTTCCTTCCGTGACGAGCAGTACTTC
-,TRBJ1-3,14,-,TRBV4-2,CASREQNSGNTIYF,TGTGCCAGCAGAGAGCAAAACTCTGGAAACACCATATATTTT
-,TRBJ1-2,15,-,TRBV19,CASSSFRGVNYGYTF,TGTGCCAGTAGTTCATTCAGGGGCGTTAACTATGGCTACACCTTC
-,TRBJ1-2,16,-,TRBV4-3,CASSQVGASINYGYTF,TGCGCCAGCAGCCAAGTTGGTGCCAGTATAAACTATGGCTACACCTTC
-,TRBJ2-3,15,-,TRBV19,CASSPVGEGADTQYF,TGTGCCAGTAGCCCCGTGGGGGAGGGGGCAGATACGCAGTATTTT
-,TRBJ2-7,11,-,TRBV6-2/TRBV6-3,CASSYGQEQYF,TGTGCCAGCAGTTACGGCCAGGAGCAGTACTTC